The subject of this entry is one T cell receptor (beta chain). Its cognate antigen is unknown. This record comes from a study of somatic mutations in cytotoxic T cells in rheumatoid arthritis. Overall study context: Patient blood (about 30 ml EDTA) was collected right after diagnosis, preceding any treatment. Regarding the study as a whole: CD8+ clonality increased with age in rheumatoid arthritis patients but not in healthy controls.

Trimming removed 4 bases from V and 5 bases from J; junction bases left unmatched: 3. The CDR3 sequence is 15 residues long. Germline V CDR1 and CDR2: SGHRS, YFSETQ. Clones were read by immunoSEQ multiplex PCR, and TCRdb kept only the in-frame ones, dropping some. Altogether about 10,000 clones are present, 75% to 95% being singletons, with the ten largest covering roughly 13%. The clonotype originates from a woman younger than 30 with rheumatoid arthritis. Material: CD8+ T cells sorted from blood. The V gene is TRBV5-1, the J gene TRBJ2-1; 13 bases map to TRBD2. This chain's CDR3 is CASSPGLAGDNEQFF. As DNA, the CDR3 is TGCGCCAGCAGCCCCGGACTAGCGGGGGACAATGAGCAGTTCTTC.